Sequencing of this T cell receptor (beta chain) was carried out in a study of T cell changes during pregnancy in multiple sclerosis. Clones were sequenced by immunoSEQ multiplex PCR, and TCRdb holds only the in-frame ones, with some missing. Of about 49,000 clones listed, roughly 94% were seen once; the top ten hold under 6%. Germline values: CDR1 PRHDT, CDR2 FYEKMQ (reference sequence). The CDR3 extends over 14 amino acids. With V trimmed by 5 bases and J by 4 bases, 6 bases remained unmatched. This sequence joins TRBV13 and TRBJ2-7; 9 bases map to TRBD1. This receptor was taken from a female donor with multiple sclerosis, enrolled in a pregnancy study. The sample consisted of CD8+ T cells from peripheral blood mononuclear cells, taken in the first trimester of pregnancy. The CDR3 nucleotides read TGTGCCAGCAGCCCGGGACAGGGACGGTACGAGCAGTACTTC. Its translation is CASSPGQGRYEQYF.